Below, 16 T cell receptor beta chains from the same sample are listed, as sequenced in a study of cytomegalovirus exposure and HLA in healthy donors. The PCR had 60 Vbeta and 13 Jbeta primers. Sequencing was performed with immunoSEQ multiplex PCR; in TCRdb, only in-frame clones are kept and a portion is missing. This sample has 110,000 or so clones; approximately 8.6% occur once, and the top ten carry around 6%. Material: PBMCs. The source of these receptors is a woman in her 40s in good health and CMV-seropositive.

This chain uses TRBV11-3 with TRBJ2-3; 7 bases are shared with TRBD1. The germline V gene encodes CDR1 SGHNT and CDR2 YENEEA. V gave up 5 bases and J gave up 4 bases; unmatched junction bases: 12. CDR3 length equals 16 residues. CDR3 loop: CASSTGRRGGADTQYF. Here the CDR3 DNA reads TGTGCCAGCAGCACCGGGCGCCGAGGGGGCGCAGATACGCAGTATTTT.

This clone appeared a few times. The chain joins TRBV7-6 to TRBJ2-7, with TRBD1 matching 8 bases. Germline V lookup: CDR1 SGHVS, CDR2 FNYEAQ. With 4 bases clipped from V and 4 bases from J, the junction kept 9 bases outside the gene matches. The CDR3 covers 15 residues. Here the CDR3 reads CASSSRQGASYEQYF. In DNA, the CDR3 is TGTGCCAGCAGCTCCCGGCAGGGGGCGTCTTACGAGCAGTACTTC.

This clone was counted a few times. The rearrangement links TRBV6-5 to TRBJ1-1, with unresolved D. In germline, CDR1 is MNHEY, CDR2 SVGAGI. The V and J ends lost 0 bases and 4 bases respectively, with 6 bases between them. This CDR3 comprises 13 residues. CDR3 region: CASSYSRATEAFF. For the CDR3, the DNA is TGTGCCAGCAGTTACTCGCGGGCCACTGAAGCTTTCTTT.

The J gene is TRBJ2-3, the V gene TRBV5-1, with a weak D call TRBD1 (5 bases). CDR1 and CDR2 from the germline V gene are SGHRS and YFSETQ. V lost 0 bases and J lost 4, with 6 bases in between. This CDR3 contains 13 residues. The DNA for the CDR3 is TGCGCCAGCAGCTTGGGGGGCCCAGATACGCAGTATTTT. Its translation is CASSLGGPDTQYF.

V is TRBV5-1 and J is TRBJ1-6; 7 bases are shared with TRBD1. Germline V CDR1 and CDR2: SGHRS, YFSETQ. V trimming: 4 bases; J trimming: 10 bases; junction bases outside the gene matches: 11. The CDR3 has 15 residues. CDR3 sequence reads: CASSPDDRVPSPLHF. CDR3 DNA: TGCGCCAGCAGCCCGGACGACAGGGTACCATCACCCCTCCACTTT.

This clone was counted only a few times. The CDR3 DNA reads TGTGCCAGCTACCTAGGGGGCGAGCAGTACTTC. Its protein product is CASYLGGEQYF. V and J are TRBV27 and TRBJ2-7; D perhaps matches TRBD1 (6 bases). Deletions cut 8 bases from V and 6 bases from J, with 11 bases between. Looked up from germline, CDR1 is MNHEY and CDR2 is SMNVEV (reference sequence). CDR3 length: 11 residues.

This clone turned up a few times. V gene TRBV4-2 combines with J gene TRBJ2-1, with D tentatively TRBD2 (6 bases). Trimming left V 0 bases short and J 0 bases short, with 9 bases between. CDR1 and CDR2 (germline): LGHNA, YNFKEQ. This CDR3 is built from 16 residues. The CDR3 reads CASSQEAGSSYNEQFF. The CDR3 DNA reads TGTGCCAGCAGCCAAGAAGCCGGGAGCTCCTACAATGAGCAGTTCTTC.

This chain joins TRBV30 and TRBJ1-6, with D possibly being TRBD1 (6 bases). Looked up from germline, CDR1 is GTSNPN and CDR2 is SVGIG (reference sequence). The CDR3 has 15 amino acids. Trimming left V 4 bases short and J 9 bases short, with 19 bases between. DNA of the CDR3: TGTGCCTGGACTGTAGGGGGAGCCACTAGTTCACCCCTCCACTTT. Translation: CAWTVGGATSSPLHF.

The rearrangement uses TRBV28 and TRBJ1-6; TRBD1 matches 7 bases. The ends lost 6 bases at V and 8 bases at J; junction bases unmatched: 10. This CDR3 comprises 15 residues. In germline, CDR1 is MDHEN, CDR2 SYDVKM. CDR3: CASSPPRQGDSPLHF. The CDR3 nucleotides are TGTGCCAGCAGCCCCCCCCGACAGGGCGATTCACCCCTCCACTTT.

This clone was picked up a small number of times. The chain employs TRBV15 and TRBJ2-7; the D is unclear. From germline, CDR1 is LNHNV and CDR2 YYDKDF (reference sequence). V lost 3 bases and J lost 9, with 15 bases in between. The CDR3 length is 13 residues. The chain's CDR3 is CATSRVLTETQYF. The CDR3 nucleotides are TGTGCCACCAGCAGGGTACTCACAGAGACGCAGTACTTC.

This clone occurred a few times. The CDR3 is CASMTGGISYEQYF. Here the CDR3 DNA reads TGTGCCAGTATGACAGGGGGCATCTCCTACGAGCAGTACTTC. V and J are TRBV6-1 and TRBJ2-7; 10 positions agree with TRBD1. The CDR3 has 14 residues. Germline-derived CDR1 and CDR2 are MNHNS and SASEGT. V dropped 9 bases and J dropped 0; count of bases not matched to a gene: 5.

This clone has a handful of counts. The chain uses TRBV6-5 and TRBJ1-3, with 7 bases identical to TRBD1. After removal of 4 bases from V and 2 bases from J, the junction contained 5 bases not matched to a gene. Germline lookup yields CDR1 MNHEY and CDR2 SVGAGI. The CDR3 covers 15 residues. The CDR3 sequence: CASSLGQRAGNTIYF. The CDR3 DNA reads TGTGCCAGCAGTTTGGGACAGAGAGCTGGAAACACCATATATTTT.

The J gene is TRBJ2-5, the V gene TRBV5-4; 7 bases are a match to TRBD1. The J segment lost 4 bases and the V segment lost 4 bases, leaving 10 bases of the junction unmatched. The CDR3 extends over 15 amino acids. The germline gives CDR1 SGHNT, CDR2 YYREEE (reference sequence). The CDR3 loop is CASSADAGGSETQYF. CDR3 sequence (DNA): TGTGCCAGCAGCGCGGACGCAGGGGGATCAGAGACCCAGTACTTC.

This clone turned up a few times. J is TRBJ1-1 and V is TRBV18; D possibly corresponds to TRBD1 (6 bases). The V end lost 1 base, the J end lost 1 base, and 10 bases lay between the germline ends. CDR1 and CDR2 (germline): KGHSH, LQKENI. The CDR3 has 15 amino acids. For the CDR3, the DNA is TGTGCCAGCTCACCACTCTCAGGGGCGAACACTGAAGCTTTCTTT. Translation gives CASSPLSGANTEAFF.

The chain links TRBV5-1 to TRBJ1-2, with 8 nucleotides matching TRBD1. Unmatched junction bases numbered 5, after V lost 3 bases and J lost 4 bases. Germline-derived CDR1 and CDR2 are SGHRS and YFSETQ. The CDR3 runs 14 residues. CDR3 sequence: CASSSGQGGYGYTF. As DNA, the CDR3 is TGCGCCAGCAGCTCCGGACAGGGAGGCTATGGCTACACCTTC.

The chain combines TRBV6-5 with TRBJ1-4, with D tentatively TRBD1 (6 bases). There are 13 residues in the CDR3. CDR1 MNHEY and CDR2 SVGAGI come from the germline V gene. Trimming pared 2 bases from V and 6 bases from J, leaving 7 bases between. CDR3 in amino acids: CASSYGTYEKLFF. The CDR3 region has the DNA TGTGCCAGCAGTTACGGGACATATGAAAAACTGTTTTTT.